Shown below are 19 T cell receptor beta chains from a single sample sequenced in a study of T cells in Graves' hyperthyroidism and ophthalmopathy. Authors of the study amplified TCR beta CDR3 regions from RNA transcripts. First-round RT-PCR with HTBI primers amplified the TCR CDR3 region. TCRdb independently ran MiXCR on the multiplex PCR reads; one entry per CDR3 protein. The table includes fewer than 450,000 distinct CDR3 sequences, roughly 15% detected once. The material sequenced was blood. These receptors were obtained from a woman aged 55-69 years with Graves' ophthalmopathy.

The sample holds many counts of this clonotype. The chain carries TRBV20-1 and TRBJ2-1, with D perhaps matching TRBD2 (6 bases). The CDR3 is 16 residues long. The germline CDR1 and CDR2 sequences are DFQATT and SNEGSKA (reference sequence). Trimming pared 0 bases from V and 2 bases from J, leaving 14 bases between. The CDR3 DNA reads as TGCAGTGCTAGAGATGTAGAACGGGAGACCTACAATGAGCAGTTCTTC. Translation gives CSARDVERETYNEQFF.

J is TRBJ1-2 and V is TRBV29-1; tentative D call: TRBD1 (5 bases). V lost 4 bases, J lost 2 bases, and 11 bases lay in between. This CDR3 comprises 13 residues. Germline CDR1 SQVTM, CDR2 ANQGSEA. Here the CDR3 reads CSVGRDENYGYTF. For the CDR3, the DNA is TGCAGCGTTGGCCGGGACGAGAACTATGGCTACACCTTC.

As regards this clonotype: This may be a read error, as it is one base from a much larger clone. V gene TRBV15 combines with J gene TRBJ2-3; 7 nucleotides agree with TRBD1. Per the germline V gene, CDR1 is LNHNV and CDR2 is YYDKDF (reference sequence). This CDR3 contains 17 residues. The DNA of the CDR3 is TGTACCACCAGCAGAGGGCCTCCGGACAGGTTCCCAGATACGCAGTATTTT. Residues: CTTSRGPPDRFPDTQYF.

The table lists this clonotype with many counts. V is TRBV7-2 and J is TRBJ2-3; 7 nucleotides agree with TRBD2. Trimming took 4 bases from V and 5 from J; bases not matched to a gene: 9. The CDR3 extends over 15 amino acids. Germline CDR1 and CDR2: SGHTA and FQGNSA. The CDR3 spells CASSYQSGIQDTQYF. The CDR3 nucleotides are TGTGCCAGCAGCTATCAGAGCGGGATACAAGATACGCAGTATTTT.

Regarding this clonotype: A clone one base away is much larger, so this may be a read error. The chain employs TRBV30 and TRBJ1-2; TRBD1 matches 8 bases. The CDR3 runs to 14 residues. Germline CDR1 reads GTSNPN; CDR2 reads SVGIG (reference sequence). The V and J ends lost 2 bases and 7 bases, in that order; junction bases with no gene match: 9. CDR3 amino acids: CAWSRGRGRVGYTF. In nucleotides, the CDR3 is TGTGCCTGGAGTCGGGGCAGGGGGCGTGTTGGCTACACCTTC.

This clonotype has ten or more counts. The CDR3 sequence is CASSLSQAGNIQYF. In DNA, the CDR3 is TGTGCCAGCAGCTTAAGCCAGGCAGGGAACATTCAGTACTTC. The chain recombines TRBV7-2 with TRBJ2-4; perhaps TRBD1 as D (5 bases). Germline V gene sequence: CDR1 SGHTA, CDR2 FQGNSA. V was clipped by 2 bases and J by 7 bases, with 12 bases between them. The CDR3 has 14 residues.

The table lists this clonotype with a few counts. It may be a read error: a sequence one base away is much more abundant. V usage is TRBV3-1 and J usage is TRBJ2-3, with no clear D. The CDR3 has 17 residues. Trimming pared 1 base from V and 0 bases from J, leaving 14 bases between. Germline V gene sequence: CDR1 LGHDT, CDR2 YNNKEL (reference sequence). The DNA for the CDR3 is TGTGCCAGCAGCCAAGTCCTGGCAAGTCTCAGCACAGATACGCAGTATTTT. Protein: CASSQVLASLSTDTQYF.

There are many counts of this clonotype. The chain recombines TRBV28 with TRBJ2-7; D may be TRBD1 (6 bases). The V end lost 3 bases, the J end lost 2 bases, and 11 bases lay between the germline ends. This CDR3 comprises 14 residues. Germline V CDR1 and CDR2: MDHEN, SYDVKM. The CDR3 reads CASSLTGPPYEQYF. In DNA form, the CDR3 reads TGTGCCAGCAGTTTGACAGGTCCTCCCTACGAGCAGTACTTC.

In this sample, this clonotype turned up many times. J is TRBJ1-1 and V is TRBV5-1; 9 bases match TRBD1. CDR3 length: 14 residues. After removal of 4 bases from V and 4 bases from J, the junction contained 5 bases not matched to a gene. Germline V gene lookup returns CDR1 SGHRS and CDR2 YFSETQ. The DNA of the CDR3 is TGCGCCAGCAGCCTAGGACAGGGGCCCACTGAAGCTTTCTTT. Amino acids: CASSLGQGPTEAFF.

Many counts were recorded for this clonotype. V usage is TRBV24-1 and J usage is TRBJ2-2; 8 bases are shared with TRBD2. CDR3 length: 14 residues. Germline loops: CDR1 KGHDR, CDR2 SFDVKD. After removal of 9 bases from V and 4 bases from J, the junction contained 6 bases not matched to a gene. CDR3: CATGLAGTTGELFF. In nucleotides, the CDR3 is TGTGCCACCGGGCTAGCGGGCACCACCGGGGAGCTGTTTTTT.

This clonotype was observed at least ten times. The chain links TRBV27 to TRBJ2-7; 11 bases are shared with TRBD2. The CDR3 has 17 residues. Trimming removed 2 bases from V and 6 bases from J; junction bases left unmatched: 12. Per germline, CDR1 MNHEY and CDR2 SMNVEV (reference sequence). CDR3 region: CASSLTPWGSGRGEQYF. As DNA, the CDR3 is TGTGCCAGCAGTTTAACCCCATGGGGTAGCGGGAGGGGCGAGCAGTACTTC.

This clonotype was seen many times. This chain joins TRBV24-1 and TRBJ2-1, with D possibly being TRBD1 (5 bases). The CDR3 has 15 amino acids. V shed 3 bases and J shed 7 bases, with 15 bases lying between them. In germline, CDR1 is KGHDR, CDR2 SFDVKD. In nucleotides, the CDR3 is TGTGCCACCAGTGATCCGTTAGTAGGGGAAAATGAGCAGTTCTTC. Its protein product is CATSDPLVGENEQFF.

This chain connects TRBV27 to TRBJ2-7; 9 nucleotides agree with TRBD1. This CDR3 has 15 residues. Per germline, CDR1 MNHEY and CDR2 SMNVEV (reference sequence). The ends lost 5 bases at V and 6 bases at J; junction bases unmatched: 11. The CDR3 DNA is TGTGCCAGCAGTCCACCGGGACAGGGTTTGGTCGAGCAGTACTTC. Protein sequence: CASSPPGQGLVEQYF.

The gene calls are TRBV6-1 and TRBJ1-6, with D possibly TRBD1 on 5 matching bases. There are 14 residues in the CDR3. V shed 5 bases and J shed 6 bases, with 11 bases lying between them. Germline V gives CDR1 MNHNS, CDR2 SASEGT. The CDR3 DNA is TGTGCCAGCAGTCCAGGGCCCGGTAATTCACCCCTCCACTTT. It translates to CASSPGPGNSPLHF.

This clonotype turned up a few times. The rearrangement joins TRBV5-4 to TRBJ2-3, with D tentatively TRBD1 (5 bases). Deletions cut 4 bases from V and 8 bases from J, with 14 bases between. This CDR3 is 13 amino acids long. CDR1 SGHNT and CDR2 YYREEE come from the germline V gene (reference sequence). The CDR3 sequence: CASSRARDLTQYF. In DNA, the CDR3 is TGTGCCAGCAGCCGTGCCAGGGATCTTACGCAGTATTTT.

Points on this clonotype: One end of the junction fails to match germline, which may point to a read error. This chain connects TRBV9 to TRBJ2-3; the D gene is possibly TRBD1 (6 bases). This CDR3 has 13 amino acids. Germline CDR1 and CDR2: SGDLS and YYNGEE. The CDR3 region has the DNA TGTGCCAACAGCGAACAGGGTTTAGATACGCAGTATTTT. Protein: CANSEQGLDTQYF. Full variable domain (outside the CDR3, taken from reference TRBV9 and TRBJ2-3): DSGVTQTPKHLITATGQRVTLRCSPRSGDLSVYWYQQSLDQGLQFLIQYYNGEERAKGNILERFSAQQFPDLHSELNLSSLELGDSALYFCANSEQGLDTQYFGPGTRLTVL.

The chain has TRBV11-2 and TRBJ2-5; maybe TRBD1 (5 bases). Germline V gene data show CDR1 as SGHAT and CDR2 as FQNNGV. The CDR3 has 15 residues. The germline V and J ends were trimmed by 4 bases and 5 bases, with 17 bases remaining between them. CDR3 residues: CASSSQGSTGETQYF. CDR3 sequence (DNA): TGTGCCAGCAGCTCCCAGGGTTCGACCGGGGAGACCCAGTACTTC.

This clonotype showed up many times. The chain couples TRBV9 to TRBJ2-5, with 10 bases aligning to TRBD2. Germline CDR1 reads SGDLS; CDR2 reads YYNGEE. The CDR3 spans 15 residues. J was trimmed by 1 base and V by 1 base; bases with no gene match: 1. The DNA of the CDR3 is TGTGCCAGCAGCGTACTAGCGGGAGTCCAAGAGACCCAGTACTTC. It encodes CASSVLAGVQETQYF. Based on the CDR3 plus reference TRBV9 and TRBJ2-5, the full variable domain is DSGVTQTPKHLITATGQRVTLRCSPRSGDLSVYWYQQSLDQGLQFLIQYYNGEERAKGNILERFSAQQFPDLHSELNLSSLELGDSALYFCASSVLAGVQETQYFGPGTRLLVL.

This clonotype was recorded many times. The V gene is TRBV12-3 or TRBV12-4, the J gene TRBJ2-5, with TRBD2 matching 7 bases. The CDR3 consists of 14 residues. Losses at the gene ends were 3 bases for V and 4 bases for J; bases not matched to a gene: 5. The CDR3 reads CASSFSGGGETQYF. CDR3 DNA sequence: TGTGCCAGCAGTTTTTCTGGGGGGGGAGAGACCCAGTACTTC.